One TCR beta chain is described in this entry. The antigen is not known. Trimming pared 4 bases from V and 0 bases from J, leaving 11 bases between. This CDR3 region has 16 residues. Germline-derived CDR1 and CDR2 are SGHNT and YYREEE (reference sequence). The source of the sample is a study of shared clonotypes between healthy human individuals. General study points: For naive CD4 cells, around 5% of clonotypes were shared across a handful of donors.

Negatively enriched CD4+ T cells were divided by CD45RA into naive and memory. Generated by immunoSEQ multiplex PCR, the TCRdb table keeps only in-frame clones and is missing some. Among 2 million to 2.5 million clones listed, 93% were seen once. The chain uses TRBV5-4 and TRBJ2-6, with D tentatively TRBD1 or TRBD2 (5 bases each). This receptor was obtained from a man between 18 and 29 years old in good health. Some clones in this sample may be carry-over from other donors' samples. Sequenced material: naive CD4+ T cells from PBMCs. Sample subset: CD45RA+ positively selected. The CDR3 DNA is TGTGCCAGCAGCCGGGACGGTAGCTCTGGGGCCAACGTCCTGACTTTC. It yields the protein CASSRDGSSGANVLTF.